Listed below are T cell receptor beta chains from one sample, sequenced in a study of blood T cells in healthy people across ages. TCRdb independently ran MiXCR on the 5' RACE reads; one entry per CDR3 protein. The sample has some 1.4 million distinct CDR3 sequences, roughly 45% seen once. The sample consisted of blood. All receptors derive from a woman younger than 30 in good health. CDR3s include the opening cysteine and the closing phenylalanine or tryptophan. D genes are given only for firm matches. A clone size is listed for some rows: how often the clone was seen (once, few, many), or a class if it is expanded.

D gene	V gene	clone size	J gene	CDR3 protein	CDR3 DNA
-	TRBV20-1	-	TRBJ1-2	CSARDRTGRGYTF	TGCAGTGCTAGAGATCGAACAGGTCGAGGCTACACCTTC
TRBD1	TRBV7-9	few	TRBJ1-2	CASSLGQGVPYYGYTF	TGTGCCAGCAGCCTGGGACAGGGGGTTCCCTACTATGGCTACACCTTC
TRBD2	TRBV6-5	-	TRBJ2-7	CASMQRGDYEQYF	TGTGCCAGCATGCAGCGGGGGGACTACGAGCAGTACTTC
TRBD1	TRBV20-1	few	TRBJ2-2	CSATDRAATGELFF	TGCAGTGCTACTGACAGGGCGGCCACCGGGGAGCTGTTTTTT
-	TRBV7-9	many	TRBJ1-1	CASSPPGEDTEAFF	TGTGCCAGCAGCCCCCCGGGGGAGGACACTGAAGCTTTCTTT
-	TRBV2	many	TRBJ2-5	CASSVISQETQYF	TGTGCCAGCAGTGTAATTTCTCAAGAGACCCAGTACTTC
-	TRBV27	-	TRBJ2-7	CASRGTGRPYEQYF	TGTGCCAGCAGGGGTACAGGGCGTCCCTACGAGCAGTACTTC
-	TRBV12-3/TRBV12-4	few	TRBJ2-5	CASSQRGVSKETQYF	TGTGCCAGCAGTCAGAGGGGGGTGAGCAAAGAGACCCAGTACTTC
-	TRBV10-3	few	TRBJ2-3	CAISGLGGDTQYF	TGTGCCATCAGTGGACTTGGGGGGGATACGCAGTATTTT
-	TRBV28	-	TRBJ1-1	CASSLTGPDQAEAFF	TGTGCCAGCAGTCTCACCGGTCCCGACCAGGCTGAAGCTTTCTTT
-	TRBV4-1	-	TRBJ2-3	CASSYIADTQYF	TGCGCCAGCAGCTACATAGCAGATACGCAGTATTTT
-	TRBV6-5	-	TRBJ1-1	CASSYLQNTEAFF	TGTGCCAGCAGTTATCTACAGAACACTGAAGCTTTCTTT
TRBD2	TRBV20-1	-	TRBJ2-7	CSARDPAGSYEQYF	TGCAGTGCTAGAGATCCAGCGGGAAGCTACGAGCAGTACTTC
-	TRBV29-1	-	TRBJ1-2	CSVEDRADGYTF	TGCAGCGTTGAAGACAGGGCGGATGGCTACACCTTC
TRBD2	TRBV9	-	TRBJ2-1	CASSGRAGDNEQFF	TGTGCCAGCAGCGGACGAGCGGGAGACAATGAGCAGTTCTTC
-	TRBV5-1	few	TRBJ2-1	CASSLGRSTYNEQFF	TGCGCCAGCAGCTTGGGAAGGAGTACCTACAATGAGCAGTTCTTC
-	TRBV5-1	-	TRBJ2-2	CASSPTRVNTGELFF	TGCGCCAGCAGCCCCACGAGAGTAAACACCGGGGAGCTGTTTTTT
-	TRBV5-5	-	TRBJ2-4	CASSSRRTETADIQYF	TGTGCCAGCAGCTCCCGGAGGACAGAGACTGCGGACATTCAGTACTTC
TRBD1	TRBV4-1	-	TRBJ2-1	CASRTGSGSNEQFF	TGCGCCAGCAGGACAGGGTCCGGCAGCAATGAGCAGTTCTTC
TRBD1	TRBV12-3/TRBV12-4	-	TRBJ1-1	CASSKRDRGGTEAFF	TGTGCCAGCAGCAAGAGGGACAGGGGAGGTACTGAAGCTTTCTTT
TRBD1	TRBV2	-	TRBJ1-2	CASRVTGVSYGYTF	TGTGCCAGCAGAGTCACAGGGGTTAGCTATGGCTACACCTTC
TRBD2	TRBV6-4	once	TRBJ2-3	CARSGGGNSTETQYF	TGTGCCAGGAGCGGGGGGGGAAATAGCACAGAGACGCAGTATTTT
TRBD2	TRBV10-2	few	TRBJ2-7	CASSESLGLASYEQYF	TGCGCCAGCAGTGAGTCACTCGGACTAGCCTCCTACGAGCAGTACTTC
-	TRBV21-1	few	TRBJ2-6	CASSHRPAGANVLTF	TGTGCCAGCAGCCATCGGCCTGCTGGGGCCAACGTCCTGACTTTC
TRBD1	TRBV20-1	-	TRBJ1-1	CSARIRDRNTEAFF	TGCAGTGCTAGGATCCGGGACAGGAACACTGAAGCTTTCTTT
TRBD2	TRBV7-8	-	TRBJ2-1	CASSPLGGSFYNEQFF	TGTGCCAGCAGCCCCCTCGGGGGGAGCTTCTACAATGAGCAGTTCTTC
-	TRBV6-1	-	TRBJ2-3	CASSEEEHVNWDTDTQYF	TGTGCCAGCAGTGAAGAAGAACACGTCAACTGGGACACAGATACGCAGTATTTT
TRBD1	TRBV5-1	many	TRBJ2-1	CASSLEPGGRLNEQFF	TGCGCCAGCAGCTTGGAGCCAGGGGGCCGACTCAATGAGCAGTTCTTC
TRBD2	TRBV6-5	-	TRBJ2-5	CASSTSGRGIQETQYF	TGTGCCAGCAGTACCAGCGGGAGGGGTATCCAAGAGACCCAGTACTTC
TRBD1	TRBV20-1	few	TRBJ1-6	CSARTGTDYSPLHF	TGCAGTGCTAGAACCGGGACAGACTATTCACCCCTCCACTTT
TRBD2	TRBV5-6	-	TRBJ2-5	CASSLGLAGPIQETQYF	TGTGCCAGCAGCTTAGGACTAGCGGGACCTATCCAAGAGACCCAGTACTTC
-	TRBV6-2/TRBV6-3	-	TRBJ2-7	CASSQPLRRSSSYEQYF	TGTGCCAGCAGCCAACCCCTTAGGCGGTCCAGCTCCTACGAGCAGTACTTC
-	TRBV9	-	TRBJ2-3	CASSVAPGTSTDTQYF	TGTGCCAGCAGCGTAGCTCCGGGAACTAGCACAGATACGCAGTATTTT
TRBD2	TRBV20-1	few	TRBJ2-1	CSALHPGSGRAKDNEQFF	TGCAGTGCTCTACATCCGGGAAGCGGGAGGGCCAAAGACAATGAGCAGTTCTTC
-	TRBV2	-	TRBJ2-5	CASRWGGGETQYF	TGTGCCAGCAGGTGGGGCGGCGGAGAGACCCAGTACTTC
TRBD1	TRBV25-1	-	TRBJ1-3	CASSAGQGAGNTIYF	TGTGCCAGCAGTGCCGGACAGGGGGCTGGAAACACCATATATTTT
-	TRBV7-2	-	TRBJ2-1	CASSLAISSYNEQFF	TGTGCCAGCAGCCTCGCCATCAGCTCCTACAATGAGCAGTTCTTC
-	TRBV10-1	few	TRBJ2-3	CASSRTGSQDTQYF	TGCGCCAGCAGTCGAACAGGGTCACAGGATACGCAGTATTTT
-	TRBV12-1	-	TRBJ2-3	CASSFEMGDRGCTDTQYF	TGTGCCAGCAGCTTTGAAATGGGAGACAGGGGATGCACAGATACGCAGTATTTT
TRBD2	TRBV20-1	few	TRBJ2-2	CSARRGLNTGELFF	TGCAGTGCCCGGCGGGGGTTGAACACCGGGGAGCTGTTTTTT
-	TRBV20-1	-	TRBJ2-5	CSARDWRKGVQETQYF	TGCAGTGCTAGAGATTGGCGGAAGGGGGTTCAAGAGACCCAGTACTTC
TRBD2	TRBV4-1	few	TRBJ2-7	CASSQYSGGEYEQYF	TGCGCCAGCAGCCAGTATTCGGGAGGCGAGTACGAGCAGTACTTC
-	TRBV7-9	few	TRBJ1-5	CASSLAGRDQPQHF	TGTGCCAGCAGCTTAGCGGGTCGGGATCAGCCCCAGCATTTT
-	TRBV20-1	many	TRBJ2-7	CSPDSYEQYF	TGCAGTCCGGACAGCTACGAGCAGTACTTC
TRBD2	TRBV20-1	-	TRBJ2-3	CSPAGTSGTKQYF	TGCAGCCCAGCGGGGACTAGCGGGACCAAGCAGTATTTT
-	TRBV11-2	-	TRBJ2-4	CASSPLKGKNIQYF	TGTGCCAGCAGCCCCTTAAAAGGCAAAAACATTCAGTACTTC
-	TRBV28	-	TRBJ2-4	CASSADNFTGGYF	TGTGCCAGCAGTGCGGACAACTTTACCGGCGGGTACTTC
-	TRBV29-1	few	TRBJ1-2	CSVGTPSIGYTF	TGCAGCGTTGGGACGCCCTCGATTGGCTACACCTTC
-	TRBV2	once	TRBJ1-4	CASGGRILFF	TGTGCCAGCGGCGGACGGATACTGTTTTTT
TRBD1	TRBV9	-	TRBJ2-5	CASSVEGQGAQETQYF	TGTGCCAGCAGCGTAGAGGGCCAGGGGGCTCAGGAGACCCAGTACTTC
TRBD1	TRBV18	-	TRBJ2-1	CASARQGAEQFF	TGTGCCAGCGCACGACAGGGGGCTGAGCAGTTCTTC
TRBD2	TRBV20-1	-	TRBJ2-1	CSAWSGGDYNEQFF	TGCAGTGCTTGGAGCGGGGGCGATTACAATGAGCAGTTCTTC
TRBD1	TRBV6-1	-	TRBJ1-1	CASSDPQGGNTEAFF	TGTGCCAGCAGTGATCCACAGGGGGGTAACACTGAAGCTTTCTTT
TRBD1	TRBV5-4	-	TRBJ1-2	CASSLSGQVNYGYTF	TGTGCCAGCAGCTTGTCGGGACAGGTTAACTATGGCTACACCTTC
TRBD2	TRBV7-2	many	TRBJ2-1	CASSSRTSGSSYNEQFF	TGTGCCAGCAGCTCCAGGACTAGCGGTAGCTCCTACAATGAGCAGTTCTTC
-	TRBV20-1	few	TRBJ1-2	CSAARGYTF	TGCAGTGCCGCCCGCGGCTACACCTTC
-	TRBV29-1	many	TRBJ2-7	CSVHAGALNEQYF	TGCAGCGTTCATGCAGGGGCGCTCAACGAGCAGTACTTC
TRBD1	TRBV4-2	-	TRBJ2-1	CASSQLGQGGDGSYNEQFF	TGTGCCAGCAGCCAGTTGGGACAGGGGGGCGATGGCTCCTACAATGAGCAGTTCTTC